The 11 T cell receptor beta chains below all came from one sample that was sequenced in a study of blood T cell repertoires in COVID-19. Clones were read by immunoSEQ multiplex PCR, and TCRdb kept only the in-frame ones, dropping some. The data contain tens of thousands of clones, 89% of them singletons. Sample: peripheral blood. These TCRs come from a woman aged 45-60 years with active COVID-19.

The gene calls are TRBV3-1 (or the pseudogene TRBV3-2) and TRBJ2-6; D gene unclear. The length of the CDR3 is 13 residues. Trimming stripped 7 bases from V and 4 bases from J, with 8 bases between. The germline CDR1 and CDR2 sequences are LGHDT and YNNKEL (reference sequence). This chain's CDR3 is CASTPVGANVLTF. For the CDR3, the DNA is TGTGCCAGCACCCCCGTGGGGGCCAACGTCCTGACTTTC.

The V call is TRBV9, the J call TRBJ2-2; D perhaps matches TRBD1 (6 bases). V was cut by 6 bases and J by 6 bases, with 15 bases left in between. CDR1 is SGDLS, CDR2 YYNGEE, per germline. The CDR3 length is 14 residues. CDR3 nucleotides: TGTGCCAGCACCCTAGGGGGTTGGTCCGGGGAGCTGTTTTTT. This codes for CASTLGGWSGELFF.

The V call is TRBV2, the J call TRBJ2-1, with D unresolved. CDR3 length: 13 amino acids. V dropped 6 bases and J dropped 1 base, with 7 bases sitting between them. From germline, CDR1 is SNHLY and CDR2 FYNNEI. CDR3 in DNA: TGTGCCAGCAGGCGCGAATCCTACAATGAGCAGTTCTTC. It is translated as CASRRESYNEQFF.

On this clone itself: The junction differs from germline at one of its ends, possibly a read error. Other DNA sequences from this sample encode an identical CDR3 as well. CDR3 amino acids: CASRRPGGRDKEQYF. The DNA for the CDR3 is TGTGCTAGCAGGAGACCAGGGGGACGAGATAAGGAGCAGTACTTC. The chain couples TRBV6-5 to TRBJ2-7; 7 nucleotides align to TRBD1. The CDR3 totals 15 residues. CDR1 is MNHEY, CDR2 SVGAGI, per germline.

The chain links TRBV19 to TRBJ2-6; 8 bases map to TRBD1. CDR3 length equals 20 residues. Germline V CDR1 and CDR2: LNHDA, SQIVND (reference sequence). The V gene end was trimmed by 6 bases and the J gene end by 0 bases; junction bases not matched to a gene: 16. Written as DNA, the CDR3 is TGTGCCAGTAGCATTCAACAGGGGGTCGGTCTCTACTCTGGGGCCAACGTCCTGACTTTC. Protein sequence: CASSIQQGVGLYSGANVLTF.

V is TRBV7-9 and J is TRBJ1-1; possible D gene TRBD1, 5 bases. The germline V and J ends were trimmed by 0 bases and 1 base, with 9 bases remaining between them. Germline V gene sequence: CDR1 SEHNR, CDR2 FQNEAQ (reference sequence). This CDR3 comprises 15 residues. The CDR3 coding sequence is TGTGCCAGCAGCTTAGCAGTGACAGAGAACACTGAAGCTTTCTTT. Amino acids: CASSLAVTENTEAFF.

The J gene is TRBJ1-5, the V gene TRBV18, with D unclear. V lost 5 bases, J lost 6 bases, and 14 bases lay in between. Germline lookup yields CDR1 KGHSH and CDR2 LQKENI. CDR3 length: 14 amino acids. The CDR3 bases are TGTGCCAGCTCAGATATTTATGCGGTTCAGCCCCAGCATTTT. It is translated as CASSDIYAVQPQHF.

Comment on this clone: Mismatch with germline at one junction end may stem from a read error. The J gene is TRBJ1-4, the V gene TRBV6-5; no clear D. Germline V lookup: CDR1 MNHEY, CDR2 SVGAGI. This CDR3 spans 13 amino acids. Here the CDR3 reads CASSDSAFSGEFF. The CDR3 DNA reads as TGTGCCAGCAGTGACTCGGCGTTTAGCGGGGAGTTTTTT.

V usage is TRBV19 and J usage is TRBJ2-2; 7 nucleotides match TRBD1. The ends lost 9 bases at V and 5 bases at J; junction bases unmatched: 12. Germline V CDR1 and CDR2: LNHDA, SQIVND (reference sequence). CDR3 length: 15 residues. The CDR3, as DNA: TGTGCCAGCCAGACAGGGCCCAACCCGACCGGGGAGCTGTTTTTT. Encoded protein: CASQTGPNPTGELFF.

The chain carries TRBV5-1 and TRBJ1-1, with TRBD1 identical over 12 bases. J lost 5 bases, V lost 4 bases, and 15 bases had no gene match. CDR1 is SGHRS, CDR2 YFSETQ, per germline. The CDR3 has 18 amino acids. CDR3 sequence (DNA): TGCGCCAGCAGCCTTACGTCGGGACAGGGGGCGTTGGGGACTGAAGCTTTCTTT. It codes for CASSLTSGQGALGTEAFF.

The chain carries TRBV4-2 and TRBJ1-2; 9 nucleotides agree with TRBD1. V shed 4 bases, J shed 6 bases, and the junction held 21 bases outside the gene matches. The CDR3 has 19 residues. Germline V gene sequence: CDR1 LGHNA, CDR2 YNFKEQ. The CDR3 region has the DNA TGTGCCAGCAGCCGTCTTCCTTACACGGAAACAGGGGGCAAGGATGGCTACACCTTC. It codes for CASSRLPYTETGGKDGYTF.